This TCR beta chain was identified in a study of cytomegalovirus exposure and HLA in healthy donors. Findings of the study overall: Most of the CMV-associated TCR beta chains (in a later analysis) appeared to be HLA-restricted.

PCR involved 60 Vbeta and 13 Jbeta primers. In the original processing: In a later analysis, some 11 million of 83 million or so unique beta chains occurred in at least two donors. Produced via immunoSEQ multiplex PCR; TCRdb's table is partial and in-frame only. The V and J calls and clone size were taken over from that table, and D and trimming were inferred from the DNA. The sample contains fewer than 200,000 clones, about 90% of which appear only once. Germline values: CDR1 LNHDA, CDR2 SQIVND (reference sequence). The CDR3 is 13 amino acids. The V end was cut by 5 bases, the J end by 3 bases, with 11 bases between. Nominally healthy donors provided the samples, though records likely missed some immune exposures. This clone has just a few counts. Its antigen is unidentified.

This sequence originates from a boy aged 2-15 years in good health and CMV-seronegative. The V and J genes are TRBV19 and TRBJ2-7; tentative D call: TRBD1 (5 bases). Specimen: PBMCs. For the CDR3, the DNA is TGTGCCAGTAGTGGGGCCCTTCACTACGAGCAGTACTTC. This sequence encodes CASSGALHYEQYF. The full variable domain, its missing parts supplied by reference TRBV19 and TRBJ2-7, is DGGITQSPKYLFRKEGQNVTLSCEQNLNHDAMYWYRQDPGQGLRLIYYSQIVNDFQKGDIAEGYSVSREKKESFPLTVTSAQKNPTAFYLCASSGALHYEQYFGPGTRLTVT.